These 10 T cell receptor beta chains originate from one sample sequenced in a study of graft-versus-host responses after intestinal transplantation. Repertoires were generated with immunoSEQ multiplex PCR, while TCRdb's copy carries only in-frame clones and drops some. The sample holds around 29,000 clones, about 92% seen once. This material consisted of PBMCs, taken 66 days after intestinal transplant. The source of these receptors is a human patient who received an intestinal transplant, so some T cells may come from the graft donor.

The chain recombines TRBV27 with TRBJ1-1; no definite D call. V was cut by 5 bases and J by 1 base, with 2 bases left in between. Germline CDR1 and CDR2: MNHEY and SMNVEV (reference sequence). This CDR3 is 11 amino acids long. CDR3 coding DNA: TGTGCCAGCAGTGGGAACACTGAAGCTTTCTTT. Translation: CASSGNTEAFF.

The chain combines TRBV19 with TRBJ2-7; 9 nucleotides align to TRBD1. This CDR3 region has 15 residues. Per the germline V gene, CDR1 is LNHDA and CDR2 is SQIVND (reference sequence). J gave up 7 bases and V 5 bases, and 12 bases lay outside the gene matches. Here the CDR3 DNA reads TGTGCCAGTAGTCTGGGACAGGGATTGGTCTGGGAGCAGTACTTC. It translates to CASSLGQGLVWEQYF.

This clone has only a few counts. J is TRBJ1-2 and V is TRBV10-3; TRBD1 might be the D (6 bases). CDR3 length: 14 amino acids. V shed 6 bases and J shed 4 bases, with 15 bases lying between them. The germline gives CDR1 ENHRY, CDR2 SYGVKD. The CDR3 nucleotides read TGTGCCATCAGCAAACCACAGGGACGCTATGGCTACACCTTC. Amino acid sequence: CAISKPQGRYGYTF.

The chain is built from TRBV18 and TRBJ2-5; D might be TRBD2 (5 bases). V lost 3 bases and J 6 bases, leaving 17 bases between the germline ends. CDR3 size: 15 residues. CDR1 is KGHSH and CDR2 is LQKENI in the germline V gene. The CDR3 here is CASSPRLALAKTQYF. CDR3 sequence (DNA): TGTGCCAGCTCACCTCGCCTAGCCCTTGCTAAGACCCAGTACTTC.

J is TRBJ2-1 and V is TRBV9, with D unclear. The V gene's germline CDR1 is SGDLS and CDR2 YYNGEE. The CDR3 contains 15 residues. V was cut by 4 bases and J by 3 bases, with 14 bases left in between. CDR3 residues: CASSPPPSFYNEQFF. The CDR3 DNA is TGTGCCAGCAGCCCCCCTCCCTCTTTCTACAATGAGCAGTTCTTC. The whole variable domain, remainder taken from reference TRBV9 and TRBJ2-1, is DSGVTQTPKHLITATGQRVTLRCSPRSGDLSVYWYQQSLDQGLQFLIQYYNGEERAKGNILERFSAQQFPDLHSELNLSSLELGDSALYFCASSPPPSFYNEQFFGPGTRLTVL.

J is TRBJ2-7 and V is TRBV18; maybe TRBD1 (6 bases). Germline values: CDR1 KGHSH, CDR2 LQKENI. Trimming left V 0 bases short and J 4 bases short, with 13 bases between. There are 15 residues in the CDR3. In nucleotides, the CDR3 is TGTGCCAGCTCACCACCTGTCAGGGGCCCATACGAGCAGTACTTC. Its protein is CASSPPVRGPYEQYF. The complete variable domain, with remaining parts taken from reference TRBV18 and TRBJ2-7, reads NAGVMQNPRHLVRRRGQEARLRCSPMKGHSHVYWYRQLPEEGLKFMVYLQKENIIDESGMPKERFSAEFPKEGPSILRIQQVVRGDSAAYFCASSPPVRGPYEQYFGPGTRLTVT.

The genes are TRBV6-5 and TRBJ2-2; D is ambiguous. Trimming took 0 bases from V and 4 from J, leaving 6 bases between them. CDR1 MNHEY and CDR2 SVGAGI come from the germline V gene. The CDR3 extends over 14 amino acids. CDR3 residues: CASSYSKATGELFF. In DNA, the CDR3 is TGTGCCAGCAGTTACTCGAAGGCCACCGGGGAGCTGTTTTTT.

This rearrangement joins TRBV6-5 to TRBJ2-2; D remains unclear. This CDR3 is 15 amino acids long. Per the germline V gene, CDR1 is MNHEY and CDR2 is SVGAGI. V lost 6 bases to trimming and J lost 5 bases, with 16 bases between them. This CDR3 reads CASSHSGSGTGELFF. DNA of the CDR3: TGTGCCAGCAGCCACAGTGGATCGGGTACCGGGGAGCTGTTTTTT.

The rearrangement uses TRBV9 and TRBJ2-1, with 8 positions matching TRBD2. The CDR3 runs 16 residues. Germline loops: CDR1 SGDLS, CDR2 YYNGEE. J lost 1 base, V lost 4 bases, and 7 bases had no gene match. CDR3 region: CASSPQAGVSYNEQFF. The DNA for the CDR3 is TGTGCCAGCAGCCCCCAAGCGGGGGTTTCCTACAATGAGCAGTTCTTC.

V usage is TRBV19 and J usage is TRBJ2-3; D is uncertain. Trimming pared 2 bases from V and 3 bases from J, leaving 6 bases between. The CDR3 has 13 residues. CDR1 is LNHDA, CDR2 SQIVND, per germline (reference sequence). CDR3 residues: CASSITVTDTQYF. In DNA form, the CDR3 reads TGTGCCAGTAGTATAACAGTAACAGATACGCAGTATTTT.